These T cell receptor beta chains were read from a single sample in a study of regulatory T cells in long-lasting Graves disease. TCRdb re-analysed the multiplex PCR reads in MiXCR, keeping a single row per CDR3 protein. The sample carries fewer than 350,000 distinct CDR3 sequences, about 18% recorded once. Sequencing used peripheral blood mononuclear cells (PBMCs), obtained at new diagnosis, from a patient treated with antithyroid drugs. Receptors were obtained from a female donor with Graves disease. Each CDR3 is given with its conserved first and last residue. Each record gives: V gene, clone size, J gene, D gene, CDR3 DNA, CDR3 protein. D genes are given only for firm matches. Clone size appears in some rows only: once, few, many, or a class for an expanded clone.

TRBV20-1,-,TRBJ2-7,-,TGCAGTGCTAGATCTATTACAGGATCCTACGAGCAGTACTTC,CSARSITGSYEQYF
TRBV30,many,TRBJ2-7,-,TGTGCCTGGAGACAGGTTGAATCCTACGAGCAGTACTTC,CAWRQVESYEQYF
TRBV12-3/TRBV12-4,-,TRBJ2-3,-,TGTGCCAGCAGTTTCGCCTTGTCTCCGCCCAGCACAGATACGCAGTATTTT,CASSFALSPPSTDTQYF
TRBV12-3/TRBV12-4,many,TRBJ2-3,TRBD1,TGTGCCAGCAGTTCCAGGGGGACCCGCACAGATACGCAGTATTTT,CASSSRGTRTDTQYF
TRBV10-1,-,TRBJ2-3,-,TGCGCCAGCAGTGCGAGGTTTGATACGCAGTATTTT,CASSARFDTQYF
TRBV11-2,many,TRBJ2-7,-,TGTGCCAGCAGCTCCCAGGGGAAAGGGACCTACGAGCAGTACTTC,CASSSQGKGTYEQYF
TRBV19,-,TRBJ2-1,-,TGTGCCAGTAGTATCCTCCGTCTAGCGCAATACAATGAGCAGTTCTTC,CASSILRLAQYNEQFF
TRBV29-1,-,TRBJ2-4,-,TGCAGCGTCACCGGAGGGCTAGCAGACGTCCTGGGAAACATTCAGTACTTC,CSVTGGLADVLGNIQYF
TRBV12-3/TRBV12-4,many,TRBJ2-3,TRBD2,TGTGCCAGCAGGTCGGGACTACCGCCGAGCACAGATACGCAGTATTTT,CASRSGLPPSTDTQYF
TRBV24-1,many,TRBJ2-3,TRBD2,TGTGCCACCAGTGACGGGACTAGCGCCAGCACAGATACGCAGTATTTT,CATSDGTSASTDTQYF
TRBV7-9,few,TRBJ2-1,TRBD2,TGTGCCAGCAGCCAGGGACTAGGAAAGTTCTTC,CASSQGLGKFF
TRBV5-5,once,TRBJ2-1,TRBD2,TGCGCCAGCAGCTTGGGGCCTAGCGGTTACAATGAGCAGTTCTTC,CASSLGPSGYNEQFF
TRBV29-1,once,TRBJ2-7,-,TGCAGCGTTGATGGGCCTGCAGGGAGCAACGAGCAGTACTTC,CSVDGPAGSNEQYF
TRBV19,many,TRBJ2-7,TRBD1,TGTGCCAGTAGTCCGCCGGTGGGGACAGGACAGCAGTACTTC,CASSPPVGTGQQYF
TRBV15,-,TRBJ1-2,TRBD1,TGTGCCACCAGTCCGGCAGGGGGCGTCTATGGCTACACCTTC,CATSPAGGVYGYTF
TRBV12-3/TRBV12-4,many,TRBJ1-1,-,TGTGCCAGCAGGCCATTGGGGAACACTGAAGCTTTCTTT,CASRPLGNTEAFF
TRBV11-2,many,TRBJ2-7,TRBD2,TGTGCCAGCAGCTTTGCTTCGGGACTAGCGGGATACGAGCAGTACTTC,CASSFASGLAGYEQYF
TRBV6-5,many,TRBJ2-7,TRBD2,TGTGCCAGCAGTTATGTTCGGGGGGTCCCTTTGGGCGAGCAGTACTTC,CASSYVRGVPLGEQYF
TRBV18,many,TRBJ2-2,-,TGTGCCAGCTCACCACCTGGAGGAAGCACCGGGGAGCTGTTTTTT,CASSPPGGSTGELFF
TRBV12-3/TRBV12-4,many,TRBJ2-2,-,TGTGCCAGCAGTTTGAGGGTTTCCGGGGAGCTGTTTTTT,CASSLRVSGELFF
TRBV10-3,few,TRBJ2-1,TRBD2,TGTGCCATCACCGGACTAGCCAGTCAGGATGAGCAGTTCTTC,CAITGLASQDEQFF
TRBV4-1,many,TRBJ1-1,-,TGCGCCAGCAGCTCCGGGAACGGTGGAAGAGCTGAAGCTTTCTTT,CASSSGNGGRAEAFF
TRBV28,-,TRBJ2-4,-,TGTGCCAGCAGTTTATCCTATTGGGGGACCTCTCCAACCAAAAACATTCAGTACTTC,CASSLSYWGTSPTKNIQYF
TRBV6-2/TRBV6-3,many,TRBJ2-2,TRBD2,TGTGCCAGCACCTTAACGGCTAGCGGGCTGAACACCGGGGAGCTGTTTTTT,CASTLTASGLNTGELFF
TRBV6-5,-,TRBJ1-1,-,TGTGCCAGCAGTTACGAGATTAACACTGAAGCTTTCTTT,CASSYEINTEAFF
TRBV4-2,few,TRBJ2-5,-,TGTGCCAGCAGCCGGGGGACTCTTATCCAAGAGACCCAGTACTTC,CASSRGTLIQETQYF
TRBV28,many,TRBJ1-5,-,TGTGCCAGCAGCCACGAACCGGGTCAGCCCCAGCATTTT,CASSHEPGQPQHF
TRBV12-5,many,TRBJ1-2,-,TGTGCTTCCGCCGGGGAGCCGACCTATGGCTACACCTTC,CASAGEPTYGYTF
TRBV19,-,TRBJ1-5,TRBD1,TGTGCCAGTAGTGGTGGGACAGGGGGCAATCAGCCCCAGCATTTT,CASSGGTGGNQPQHF
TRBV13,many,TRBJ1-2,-,TGTGCCAGCAGCTTAGTTATCCCCGGTGGCGGCTACACCTTC,CASSLVIPGGGYTF
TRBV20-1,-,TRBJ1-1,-,TGCAGTGCTCCCATTAAAAAGGACCAGGACACTGAAGCTTTCTTT,CSAPIKKDQDTEAFF
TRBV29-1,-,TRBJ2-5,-,TGCAGCGTTGACGGAGAGACCCAGTACTTC,CSVDGETQYF
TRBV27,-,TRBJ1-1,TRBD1,TGTGCCAGCAGTTTATCCGGGACAGGGGGTATTCCTGAAGCTTTCTTT,CASSLSGTGGIPEAFF
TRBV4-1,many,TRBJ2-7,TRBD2,TGCGCCAGCAGCCCCACGGGACTAGTCTACGAGCAGTACTTC,CASSPTGLVYEQYF
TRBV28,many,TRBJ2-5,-,TGTGCCAGCAGTTTATGGTCCTGGGGGACCCAGTACTTC,CASSLWSWGTQYF
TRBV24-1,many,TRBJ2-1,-,TGTGCCACCAGTGGCCGGACGTCCCACAATGAGCAGTTCTTC,CATSGRTSHNEQFF
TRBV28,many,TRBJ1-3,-,TGTGCCAGCAGGACAGCTGGAAACACCATATATTTT,CASRTAGNTIYF
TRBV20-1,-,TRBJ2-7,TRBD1,TGCAGTGCTAGAGAGACAGGGTCGCGGGAGCAGTACTTC,CSARETGSREQYF
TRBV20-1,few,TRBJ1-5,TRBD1,TGCAGTGCTAGAGGACAGGGGTTGGTTTCGGAAAATCAGCCCCAGCATTTT,CSARGQGLVSENQPQHF
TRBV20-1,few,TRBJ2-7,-,TGCAGTGCTAGAGCGGCAAACTCCTACGAGCAGTACTTC,CSARAANSYEQYF
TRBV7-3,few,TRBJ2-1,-,TGTGCCAGCAGCTTAGGCGGTGCGGGGACCCCTATTGAGCAGTTCTTC,CASSLGGAGTPIEQFF
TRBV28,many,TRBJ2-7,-,TGTGCCAGTAACCGGGACGCGTCCTACGAGCAGTACTTC,CASNRDASYEQYF
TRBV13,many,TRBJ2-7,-,TGTGCCAGCAGCACATCTAGCGATGAAGCCTACGAGCAGTACTTC,CASSTSSDEAYEQYF
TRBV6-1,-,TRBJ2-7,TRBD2,TGTGCCAGCAGTCCCGGGACTAGCGGGAGAGTAAGACAGTACTTC,CASSPGTSGRVRQYF
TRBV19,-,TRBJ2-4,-,TGTGCCAGTAGTATAGCCGGGCACCTAGCCAAAAACATTCAGTACTTC,CASSIAGHLAKNIQYF
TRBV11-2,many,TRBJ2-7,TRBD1,TGTGCCAGCAGCTTAGTGTCAGGGGGTTGGTACGAGCAGTACTTC,CASSLVSGGWYEQYF
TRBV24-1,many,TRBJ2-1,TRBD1,TGTGCCACCAGTGATCCCCGGGACAGGGGACGCTACAATGAGCAGTTCTTC,CATSDPRDRGRYNEQFF
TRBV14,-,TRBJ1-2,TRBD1,TGTGCCAGCAGCCCTTGGGGACAGAGGTCTCTCCGGGGCTACACCTTC,CASSPWGQRSLRGYTF
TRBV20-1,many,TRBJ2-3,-,TGCAGTGCCCGCCCCGTGTCAGATACGCAGTATTTT,CSARPVSDTQYF
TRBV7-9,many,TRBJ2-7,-,TGTGCCAGCAGCGCCAGAATTAGCGGAGATTACTACGAGCAGTACTTC,CASSARISGDYYEQYF
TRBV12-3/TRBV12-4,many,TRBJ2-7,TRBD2,TGTGCCAGCAGTTCTAGCGGGAGCCCTTACGAGCAGTACTTC,CASSSSGSPYEQYF
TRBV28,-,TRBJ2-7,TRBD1,TGTGCTTTCCGGGACAGGAGCTCCTACGAGCAGTACTTC,CAFRDRSSYEQYF
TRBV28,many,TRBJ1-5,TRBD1,TGTGCCAGCAGTTCCGCGGGACAGGGTTATCAGCCCCAGCATTTT,CASSSAGQGYQPQHF
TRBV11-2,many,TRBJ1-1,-,TGTGCCAGCAGCCCAATTGGGTCTGAAGCTTTCTTT,CASSPIGSEAFF
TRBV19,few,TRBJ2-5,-,TGTGCCAGTAGTATAGACAGGAGCGAAGAGACCCAGTACTTC,CASSIDRSEETQYF